Below, one T cell receptor beta chain is given with its context. Its antigen is unknown. These data belong to a study of T cell responses to AZD1222 COVID-19 vaccine. Overall study: Samples with a second dose at about 4 or about 12 weeks were pooled together. Study-wide findings and caveats: A mostly white British donor set with more females was recruited, and clonal diversity was possibly underestimated.

The germline V gene has CDR1 SGHVS and CDR2 FNYEAQ. The CDR3 covers 14 residues. The V end lost 1 base, the J end lost 12 bases, and 16 bases lay between the germline ends. The data were produced by immunoSEQ multiplex PCR, yet TCRdb's version contains in-frame clones alone and is incomplete. The data contain around 110,000 clones, 80% to 90% of them singletons. The chain joins TRBV7-6 to TRBJ1-3; D gene ambiguous. The sequencing used peripheral blood, collected on day 0 of AZD1222 vaccination. This TCR came from an adult in good health. CDR3 DNA sequence: TGTGCCAGCAGCTTAGAGGTCTCGGGCCCGAGCATATATTTT. Translating it yields CASSLEVSGPSIYF.